This entry lists 8 T cell receptor beta chains sequenced from one sample in a study of control samples from healthy donors and cancer patients. Assay used: immunoSEQ multiplex PCR; TCRdb lists only in-frame clones, some missing. The sample includes 91,000 or so clones, approximately 91% of them seen just once. Sequenced material: blood. These receptors were collected from a woman aged 25 to 39 in good health.

The chain combines TRBV3-1 (or the pseudogene TRBV3-2) with TRBJ1-2, with TRBD1 identical over 8 bases. The CDR3 runs 16 residues. Looked up from germline, CDR1 is LGHDT and CDR2 is YNNKEL (reference sequence). V shed 0 bases, J shed 8 bases, and the junction held 11 bases outside the gene matches. The CDR3: CASSQELDRALEGYTF. The CDR3 DNA reads TGTGCCAGCAGCCAAGAATTGGACAGGGCTCTCGAGGGCTACACCTTC.

The genes are TRBV7-9 and TRBJ2-1, with TRBD1 matching 7 bases. The V segment lost 4 bases and the J segment 9 bases; nucleotides outside the gene matches: 6. The CDR3 loop spans 13 amino acids. Germline CDR1 is SEHNR and CDR2 is FQNEAQ (reference sequence). The CDR3 reads CASSSTGAGEQFF. DNA of the CDR3: TGTGCCAGCAGCTCCACAGGGGCGGGTGAGCAGTTCTTC.

CDR3 amino acids: CASSVGGHERGTQYF. For the CDR3, the DNA is TGTGCCAGCAGCGTGGGGGGACATGAAAGGGGGACCCAGTACTTC. This sequence joins TRBV9 and TRBJ2-5, with D perhaps assigned TRBD1 or TRBD2 (6 bases each). The germline gives CDR1 SGDLS, CDR2 YYNGEE. The ends were cut back, 2 bases at V and 7 bases at J, with 18 bases in the middle. The CDR3 sequence is 15 residues long.

CDR3 DNA: TGCGCCAGCAGCTTGGGCGGGGACATGCGTAATACGCAGTATTTT. This encodes CASSLGGDMRNTQYF. The chain is built from TRBV5-1 and TRBJ2-3, with D perhaps given as TRBD1 or TRBD2 (6 bases each). The CDR3 covers 15 residues. Germline V gene sequence: CDR1 SGHRS, CDR2 YFSETQ. V gave up 0 bases and J gave up 7 bases, with 15 bases separating them.

The chain couples TRBV5-1 to TRBJ1-2; a possible D gene is TRBD1 (5 bases). The germline V gene has CDR1 SGHRS and CDR2 YFSETQ. This CDR3 is built from 12 residues. V was shortened by 5 bases and J by 4 bases, with 9 bases between the two germline ends. DNA of the CDR3: TGCGCCAGCAGTCCCGGGGGCTATGGCTACACCTTC. Translation: CASSPGGYGYTF.

The chain couples TRBV15 to TRBJ2-1; 9 positions match TRBD2. V shed 2 bases, J shed 7 bases, and the junction held 9 bases outside the gene matches. CDR1 and CDR2 (germline): LNHNV, YYDKDF (reference sequence). The CDR3 extends over 16 amino acids. DNA for the CDR3: TGTGCCACCAGCAGATCCTTAGCGGGAGAGGTGAATGAGCAGTTCTTC. Protein: CATSRSLAGEVNEQFF.

This clone has only a few counts. The chain employs TRBV28 and TRBJ2-5, with TRBD1 matching over 8 bases. This CDR3 is built from 17 residues. Trimming cost V 6 bases and J 4 bases; bases outside gene matches: 16. Germline CDR1 and CDR2: MDHEN and SYDVKM. The CDR3 DNA sequence: TGTGCCAGCAGCTTAAAACAGGGCCAGGGGGCAAGAGAGACCCAGTACTTC. Translated, it gives CASSLKQGQGARETQYF.

This chain links TRBV12-3 or TRBV12-4 with TRBJ2-2, with D perhaps matching TRBD1 (6 bases). The CDR3 totals 13 residues. Trimming took 4 bases from V and 3 from J, leaving 6 bases between them. The CDR3 sequence: CASSWTDTGELFF. For the CDR3, the DNA is TGTGCCAGCAGTTGGACAGACACCGGGGAGCTGTTTTTT.